Following are 27 T cell receptor beta chains from one sample sequenced in a study of T-cell memory formation after mild COVID-19. TCRdb reprocessed the 5' RACE reads with MiXCR, giving one entry per CDR3 protein. In the table there are fewer than 650,000 distinct CDR3 sequences, 17% of which are singletons. Sequenced input: PBMCs or a T cell subset sorted from them (not recorded which). The origin of the receptors is an adult woman who had mild COVID-19 (a few samples of this study predate the infection). Cell type and time point are not known.

The V and J genes are TRBV3-1 and TRBJ2-2; D not resolved. Germline V gene data show CDR1 as LGHDT and CDR2 as YNNKEL (reference sequence). This CDR3 contains 16 residues. The V end lost 2 bases, the J end lost 2 bases, and 12 bases lay between the germline ends. CDR3 in amino acids: CASSQFGKGNTGELFF. In DNA, the CDR3 is TGTGCCAGCAGCCAATTCGGAAAGGGTAACACCGGGGAGCTGTTTTTT.

This clonotype was detected ten times or more. The CDR3: CASSQRGGIEQFF. For the CDR3, the DNA is TGCGCCAGCAGCCAGAGAGGCGGCATTGAGCAGTTCTTC. The J gene is TRBJ2-1, the V gene TRBV4-3; D call uncertain. The CDR3 consists of 13 residues. Trimming stripped 3 bases from V and 9 bases from J, with 12 bases between. Germline assignment: CDR1 LGHNA and CDR2 YSLEER.

This clonotype was seen a handful of times. The rearrangement joins TRBV12-3 or TRBV12-4 to TRBJ2-1; 7 nucleotides align to TRBD2. The CDR3 has 16 residues. V was pared by 3 bases and J by 9 bases, with 14 bases of the junction left unmatched. Here the CDR3 DNA reads TGTGCCAGCAGTTTTTTTGGCGGGAGCTTCACGGGTGAGCAGTTCTTC. Translation: CASSFFGGSFTGEQFF.

The rearrangement joins TRBV15 to TRBJ2-7; D call uncertain. With 1 base removed from V and 6 bases from J, the gap between germline ends came to 13 bases. Per germline, CDR1 LNHNV and CDR2 YYDKDF (reference sequence). CDR3 length equals 14 residues. CDR3 DNA sequence: TGTGCCACCAGCAGAGTTCCTTTAGGCTCCGAGCAGTACTTC. This translates into CATSRVPLGSEQYF. The entire variable domain, with the rest obtained from reference TRBV15 and TRBJ2-7, is as follows: DAMVIQNPRYQVTQFGKPVTLSCSQTLNHNVMYWYQQKSSQAPKLLFHYYDKDFNNEADTPDNFQSRRPNTSFCFLDIRSPGLGDTAMYLCATSRVPLGSEQYFGPGTRLTVT.

There are a few counts of this clonotype. V and J are TRBV9 and TRBJ2-7; D might be TRBD2 (5 bases). The V gene's germline CDR1 is SGDLS and CDR2 YYNGEE. The CDR3 sequence is 15 residues long. Trimming cost V 3 bases and J 1 base, with 14 bases left between them. The CDR3 bases are TGTGCCAGCAGCGAATCAGCGGCTTATTCCTACGAGCAGTACTTC. As protein: CASSESAAYSYEQYF.

The gene calls are TRBV10-3 and TRBJ1-2, with D possibly TRBD1 on 6 matching bases. Germline V gene lookup returns CDR1 ENHRY and CDR2 SYGVKD. V was cut by 10 bases and J by 8 bases, with 17 bases left in between. This CDR3 is 12 amino acids long. The CDR3 here is CATEGGRDGYTF. The CDR3 nucleotides read TGTGCCACCGAAGGGGGACGGGACGGCTACACCTTC.

This clonotype has a handful of counts. V is TRBV3-1 and J is TRBJ1-2; D not certain. The V and J ends lost 3 bases and 6 bases respectively, with 11 bases between them. CDR1 and CDR2 from the germline V gene are LGHDT and YNNKEL (reference sequence). The CDR3 extends over 13 amino acids. This CDR3 reads CASSQRRRDGYTF. The DNA of the CDR3 is TGTGCCAGCAGCCAGCGACGCCGTGATGGCTACACCTTC.

The V and J genes are TRBV7-2 and TRBJ2-1, with D unresolved. Between the trimmed V and J ends, which lost 6 bases and 0 bases, there was a span of 12 bases. The CDR3 contains 15 residues. Germline loops: CDR1 SGHTA, CDR2 FQGNSA. The CDR3 DNA reads TGTGCCAGCAGACGCGATAGTAGCTCCTACAATGAGCAGTTCTTC. It specifies CASRRDSSSYNEQFF.

The genes are TRBV6-5 and TRBJ1-1; D not certain. Germline V gene data show CDR1 as MNHEY and CDR2 as SVGAGI. Trimming took off 0 bases at V and 1 base at J, with 9 bases between the two ends. The CDR3 contains 15 residues. The CDR3 spells CASSYSTGWNTEAFF. CDR3 DNA sequence: TGTGCCAGCAGTTACTCGACGGGTTGGAACACTGAAGCTTTCTTT.

V and J are TRBV7-2 and TRBJ1-2, with 7 bases aligning to TRBD1. The CDR3 runs to 15 residues. Germline-derived CDR1 and CDR2 are SGHTA and FQGNSA. V lost 0 bases and J lost 7; bases outside the gene matches: 8. The CDR3 region is CASSLAGTASGGYTF. The CDR3 DNA follows: TGTGCCAGCAGCTTAGCTGGGACAGCGTCTGGTGGCTACACCTTC.

This clonotype was observed a handful of times. V is TRBV30 and J is TRBJ1-1, with D unclear. V was trimmed by 4 bases and J by 3 bases, leaving 12 bases between them. Germline V lookup: CDR1 GTSNPN, CDR2 SVGIG (reference sequence). The CDR3 loop spans 13 amino acids. CDR3 bases: TGTGCCTGGATGAGTGGCTGGGACACTGAAGCTTTCTTT. It codes for CAWMSGWDTEAFF.

This clonotype was detected a few times. This chain joins TRBV7-2 and TRBJ2-5; no clear D gene. Trimming took off 0 bases at V and 5 bases at J, with 16 bases between the two ends. Germline loops: CDR1 SGHTA, CDR2 FQGNSA. The CDR3 consists of 16 residues. The CDR3 DNA is TGTGCCAGCAGCTTAGCGCAACTGGCAGCCTGGGAGACCCAGTACTTC. Translation: CASSLAQLAAWETQYF.

CDR3 region: CASSPRVYEQYF. In DNA form, the CDR3 reads TGTGCCAGCAGCCCTAGGGTCTACGAGCAGTACTTC. The genes are TRBV27 and TRBJ2-7; no clear D gene. The V end lost 6 bases, the J end lost 3 bases, and 9 bases lay between the germline ends. Germline loops: CDR1 MNHEY, CDR2 SMNVEV (reference sequence). The length of the CDR3 is 12 residues.

This chain uses TRBV20-1 with TRBJ2-3; TRBD1 is a possible D gene (5 bases). The CDR3 is 13 residues long. V lost 3 bases and J 6 bases, leaving 13 bases between the germline ends. Germline loops: CDR1 DFQATT, CDR2 SNEGSKA (reference sequence). The CDR3 DNA reads TGCAGTGCTAGGAAGGGGTCCGGGGATACGCAGTATTTT. This translates into CSARKGSGDTQYF.

The V and J genes are TRBV20-1 and TRBJ2-7; a possible D gene is TRBD1 (6 bases). With 3 bases removed from V and 0 bases from J, the gap between germline ends came to 12 bases. The V gene's germline CDR1 is DFQATT and CDR2 SNEGSKA (reference sequence). The CDR3 is 14 amino acids. This CDR3 is CSASHPDSSYEQYF. For the CDR3, the DNA is TGCAGTGCTAGTCACCCGGACAGCTCCTACGAGCAGTACTTC.

This clonotype was seen ten or more times. The chain couples TRBV12-3 or TRBV12-4 to TRBJ1-5; D gene ambiguous. Trimming took off 7 bases at V and 2 bases at J, with 9 bases between the two ends. CDR3 length: 13 amino acids. The CDR3 region has the DNA TGTGCCAGCACCCTCCAGGGCAATCAGCCCCAGCATTTT. Protein product: CASTLQGNQPQHF.

This chain connects TRBV7-9 to TRBJ2-7; 11 nucleotides align to TRBD2. Germline V gene lookup returns CDR1 SEHNR and CDR2 FQNEAQ (reference sequence). CDR3 length: 17 amino acids. Trimming at V came to 7 bases and at J to 5 bases, leaving 16 bases not matched to a gene. This CDR3 is CASTTTNIAGGPNEQYF. The CDR3 DNA reads TGTGCCAGCACCACTACAAATATAGCGGGAGGGCCTAACGAGCAGTACTTC.

The chain combines TRBV3-1 with TRBJ2-1; D might be TRBD1 (6 bases). V was cut by 4 bases and J by 12 bases, with 16 bases left in between. Germline V gene data show CDR1 as LGHDT and CDR2 as YNNKEL (reference sequence). This CDR3 comprises 13 residues. The CDR3 bases are TGTGCCAGCAGCCGACGTCAGGGGAATTCGCAGTTCTTC. This gives the protein CASSRRQGNSQFF.

The V call is TRBV12-3 or TRBV12-4, the J call TRBJ1-6; D possibly corresponds to TRBD1 (6 bases). V dropped 2 bases and J dropped 9 bases, with 17 bases sitting between them. CDR3 size: 16 residues. Here the CDR3 reads CASSLRGGPSGSPLHF. For the CDR3, the DNA is TGTGCCAGCAGTTTAAGGGGGGGACCATCGGGTTCACCCCTCCACTTT.

In this sample, this clonotype turned up a few times. The chain links TRBV12-3 or TRBV12-4 to TRBJ2-1, with 7 bases matching TRBD1. J was trimmed by 7 bases and V by 4 bases; bases with no gene match: 4. This CDR3 region has 13 residues. CDR3 nucleotides: TGTGCCAGCAGTTCGACAGGGCCTAATGAGCAGTTCTTC. Translated, it gives CASSSTGPNEQFF.

In this sample, this clonotype turned up a few times. This chain uses TRBV4-1 with TRBJ1-5, with D possibly matching TRBD1 (5 bases). The germline V and J ends were trimmed by 3 bases and 6 bases, with 12 bases remaining between them. This CDR3 has 14 amino acids. Germline V gives CDR1 MGHRA, CDR2 YSYEKL. CDR3 protein: CASSQNDGGQPQHF. Written as DNA, the CDR3 is TGCGCCAGCAGCCAGAACGATGGGGGTCAGCCCCAGCATTTT.

This clonotype came up a few times. Here the CDR3 reads CSARAGSGTGSYEQYF. For the CDR3, the DNA is TGCAGTGCTAGAGCGGGTTCGGGGACAGGGAGTTACGAGCAGTACTTC. The V gene is TRBV20-1, the J gene TRBJ2-7, with 9 bases that match TRBD1. CDR3 size: 16 residues. J was trimmed by 4 bases and V by 1 base; bases with no gene match: 11. Germline CDR1 reads DFQATT; CDR2 reads SNEGSKA (reference sequence).

This clonotype was observed a handful of times. This chain joins TRBV10-3 and TRBJ2-1; 10 positions match TRBD2. From germline, CDR1 is ENHRY and CDR2 SYGVKD. Trimming cost V 6 bases and J 6 bases; bases outside gene matches: 11. The CDR3 runs 16 residues. The CDR3 loop reads CAIRDLSGRRGNEQFF. The DNA of the CDR3 is TGTGCCATCAGAGATCTTAGCGGGAGGAGAGGCAATGAGCAGTTCTTC.

This chain uses TRBV6-5 with TRBJ1-5; 9 nucleotides line up with TRBD1. Germline V gene lookup returns CDR1 MNHEY and CDR2 SVGAGI. J was trimmed by 5 bases and V by 6 bases; bases with no gene match: 11. The length of the CDR3 is 16 residues. This CDR3 reads CASSQHGQGRDQPQHF. The CDR3 nucleotides are TGTGCCAGCAGCCAACACGGACAGGGGAGGGATCAGCCCCAGCATTTT.

There are a few counts of this clonotype. Relative to the germline gene, one junction end is altered; a read error may explain this. CDR3 sequence reads: CATSGDRLYATNEKLFF. The CDR3 DNA reads TGTGCCACCAGCGGAGACAGGTTATATGCAACTAATGAAAAACTGTTTTTT. The chain joins TRBV15 to TRBJ1-4, with D maybe TRBD1 (6 bases). Germline loops: CDR1 LNHNV, CDR2 YYDKDF (reference sequence). The CDR3 is 17 amino acids.

The chain is built from TRBV30 and TRBJ2-1, with 8 nucleotides matching TRBD1. Losses at the gene ends were 2 bases for V and 2 bases for J; bases not matched to a gene: 8. Per germline, CDR1 GTSNPN and CDR2 SVGIG (reference sequence). The CDR3 covers 16 residues. CDR3 sequence reads: CAWSNMDRETYNEQFF. The CDR3 DNA sequence: TGTGCCTGGAGTAACATGGACAGGGAGACCTACAATGAGCAGTTCTTC. The full variable domain, its missing parts supplied by reference TRBV30 and TRBJ2-1, is SQTIHQWPATLVQPVGSPLSLECTVEGTSNPNLYWYRQAAGRGLQLLFYSVGIGQISSEVPQNLSASRPQDRQFILSSKKLLLSDSGFYLCAWSNMDRETYNEQFFGPGTRLTVL.

J is TRBJ2-3 and V is TRBV11-2; D is possibly TRBD1 or TRBD2 (5 bases each). Germline CDR1 and CDR2: SGHAT and FQNNGV. The ends were cut back, 4 bases at V and 0 bases at J, with 11 bases in the middle. The CDR3 length is 15 residues. The CDR3 here is CASSSGALSTDTQYF. CDR3 in DNA: TGTGCCAGCAGCTCCGGGGCACTAAGCACAGATACGCAGTATTTT.